The TCR beta chain under discussion was sequenced for a study of T cell changes during pregnancy in multiple sclerosis. TCRdb's copy holds only in-frame clones and misses some; the assay was immunoSEQ multiplex PCR. This table has 49,000 or so clones, roughly 92% appearing once. After removal of 3 bases from V and 7 bases from J, the junction contained 8 bases not matched to a gene. Germline CDR1 KGHSH, CDR2 LQKENI. This CDR3 contains 15 residues. The TCR originated in a female donor in good health, enrolled as a control in a pregnancy study. The chain joins TRBV18 to TRBJ1-5; 8 bases are shared with TRBD1. The material sequenced was CD4+ T cells from peripheral blood mononuclear cells, taken in the second trimester of pregnancy. The CDR3 region has the DNA TGTGCCAGCTCACCGTCAGGGGGCGCAGGACAGCCCCAGCATTTT. It codes for CASSPSGGAGQPQHF.